The text below deals with one TCR beta chain. 60 Vbeta and 13 Jbeta primers were used in PCR. TCRdb's table, derived via immunoSEQ multiplex PCR, lists solely in-frame clones and lacks some. The table shows approximately 86,000 clones, with around 71% occurring only once. This specimen belongs to a study of cytomegalovirus exposure and HLA in healthy donors. Germline V gene sequence: CDR1 SGHNT, CDR2 YYREEE (reference sequence). Trimming removed 2 bases at V and 6 bases at J, with 12 bases between. This CDR3 contains 13 residues. The V and J genes are TRBV5-4 and TRBJ2-7; D ambiguous. The receptor's source is a man aged 55 to 70 in good health and CMV-seronegative. The material sequenced was PBMCs. The CDR3, as DNA: TGTGCCAGCAGCTTAATTACTGGTGGCGAGCAGTACTTC. Protein product: CASSLITGGEQYF.